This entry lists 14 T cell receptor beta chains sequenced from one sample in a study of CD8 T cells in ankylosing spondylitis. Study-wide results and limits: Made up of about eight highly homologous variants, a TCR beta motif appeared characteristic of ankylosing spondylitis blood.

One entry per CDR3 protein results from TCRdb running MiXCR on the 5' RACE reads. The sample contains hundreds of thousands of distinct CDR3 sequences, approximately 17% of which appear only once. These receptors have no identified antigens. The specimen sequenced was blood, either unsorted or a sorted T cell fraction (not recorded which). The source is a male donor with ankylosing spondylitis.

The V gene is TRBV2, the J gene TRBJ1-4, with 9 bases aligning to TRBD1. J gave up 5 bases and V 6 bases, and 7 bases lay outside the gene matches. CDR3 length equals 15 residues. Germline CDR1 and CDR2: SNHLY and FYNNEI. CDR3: CASSLLGTGNEKLFF. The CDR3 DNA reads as TGTGCCAGCAGCCTACTAGGGACAGGGAATGAAAAACTGTTTTTT.

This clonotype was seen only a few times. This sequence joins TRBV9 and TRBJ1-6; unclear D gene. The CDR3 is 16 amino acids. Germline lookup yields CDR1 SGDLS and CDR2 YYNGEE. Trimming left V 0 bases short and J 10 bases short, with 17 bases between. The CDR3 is CASSVAGIQRRSPLHF. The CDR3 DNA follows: TGTGCCAGCAGCGTAGCTGGAATACAGAGACGGTCACCCCTCCACTTT.

The CDR3 bases are TGTGCCAGCTCACCTTACAGGGGCGAGGACTATGGCTACACCTTC. Protein sequence: CASSPYRGEDYGYTF. J is TRBJ1-2 and V is TRBV18, with TRBD1 matching over 7 bases. Germline V gene lookup returns CDR1 KGHSH and CDR2 LQKENI. With V trimmed by 3 bases and J by 3 bases, 7 bases remained unmatched. The CDR3 consists of 15 residues.

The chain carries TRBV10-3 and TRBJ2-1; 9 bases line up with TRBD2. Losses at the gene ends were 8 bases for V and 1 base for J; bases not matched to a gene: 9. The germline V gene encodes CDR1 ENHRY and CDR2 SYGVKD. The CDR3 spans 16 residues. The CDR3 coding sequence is TGTGCCATCCGGGGGGCCCTAGCGGGGTCCTACAATGAGCAGTTCTTC. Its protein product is CAIRGALAGSYNEQFF.

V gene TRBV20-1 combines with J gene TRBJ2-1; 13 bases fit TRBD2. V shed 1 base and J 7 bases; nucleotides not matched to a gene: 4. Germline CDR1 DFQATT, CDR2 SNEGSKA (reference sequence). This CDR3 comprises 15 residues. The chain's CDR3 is CSARGGLAGRNEQFF. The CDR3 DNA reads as TGCAGTGCTAGAGGGGGACTAGCGGGGCGAAATGAGCAGTTCTTC.

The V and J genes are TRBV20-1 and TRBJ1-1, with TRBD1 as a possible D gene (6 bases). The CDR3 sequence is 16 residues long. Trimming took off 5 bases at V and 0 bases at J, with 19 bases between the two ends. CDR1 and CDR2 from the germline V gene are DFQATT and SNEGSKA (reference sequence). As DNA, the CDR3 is TGCAGTGCTCACGGCGGGGGGGCTGTCATGAACACTGAAGCTTTCTTT. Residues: CSAHGGGAVMNTEAFF.

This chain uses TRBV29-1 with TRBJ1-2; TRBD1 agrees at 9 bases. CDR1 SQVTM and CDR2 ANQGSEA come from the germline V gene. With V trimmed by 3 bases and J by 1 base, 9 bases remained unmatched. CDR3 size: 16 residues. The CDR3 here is CSVERHRGRGNYGYTF. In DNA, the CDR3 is TGCAGCGTTGAGAGGCACAGGGGGCGGGGTAACTATGGCTACACCTTC.

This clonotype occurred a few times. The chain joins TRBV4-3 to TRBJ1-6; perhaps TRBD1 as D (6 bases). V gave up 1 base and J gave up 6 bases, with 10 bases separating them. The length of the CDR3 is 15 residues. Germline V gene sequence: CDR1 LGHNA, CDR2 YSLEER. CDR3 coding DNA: TGCGCCAGCAGCCAAGTACGGGACACTAATTCACCCCTCCACTTT. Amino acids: CASSQVRDTNSPLHF.

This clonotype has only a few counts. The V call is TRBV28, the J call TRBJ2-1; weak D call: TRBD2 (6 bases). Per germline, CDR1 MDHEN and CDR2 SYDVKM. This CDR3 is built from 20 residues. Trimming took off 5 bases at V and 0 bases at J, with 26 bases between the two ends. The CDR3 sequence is CASSVPPVILASSSYNEQFF. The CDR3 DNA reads TGTGCCAGCAGTGTTCCCCCTGTCATCCTAGCGTCAAGCTCCTACAATGAGCAGTTCTTC.

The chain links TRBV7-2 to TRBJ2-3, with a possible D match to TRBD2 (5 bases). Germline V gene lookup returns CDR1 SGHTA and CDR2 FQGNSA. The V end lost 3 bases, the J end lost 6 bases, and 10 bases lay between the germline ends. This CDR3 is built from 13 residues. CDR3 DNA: TGTGCCAGCAGCTTCGGGGTGGACGATACGCAGTATTTT. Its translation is CASSFGVDDTQYF.

The CDR3 bases are TGTGCCAGCAGTGAAGCCCGAACGGGACAGGTGCTTTATAGCAATCAGCCCCAGCATTTT. It encodes CASSEARTGQVLYSNQPQHF. V usage is TRBV6-1 and J usage is TRBJ1-5; 8 nucleotides agree with TRBD1. CDR3 length: 20 amino acids. J lost 0 bases, V lost 0 bases, and 13 bases had no gene match. Germline V CDR1 and CDR2: MNHNS, SASEGT.

CDR3 protein: CAIRTGGPGNTIYF. The CDR3 coding sequence is TGTGCCATACGGACAGGGGGCCCTGGAAACACCATATATTTT. The gene calls are TRBV10-3 and TRBJ1-3, with 11 bases aligning to TRBD1. V lost 9 bases and J lost 2; bases outside the gene matches: 3. Germline-derived CDR1 and CDR2 are ENHRY and SYGVKD. This CDR3 has 14 residues.

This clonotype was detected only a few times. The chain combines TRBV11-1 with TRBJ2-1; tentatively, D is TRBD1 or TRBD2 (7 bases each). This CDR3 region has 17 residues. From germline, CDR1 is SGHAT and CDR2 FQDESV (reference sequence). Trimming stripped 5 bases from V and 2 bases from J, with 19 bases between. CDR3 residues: CASSQAGGGEPYNEQFF. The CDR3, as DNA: TGTGCCAGCAGCCAAGCAGGGGGGGGAGAGCCCTACAATGAGCAGTTCTTC. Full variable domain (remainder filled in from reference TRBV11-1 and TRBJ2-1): EAEVAQSPRYKITEKSQAVAFWCDPISGHATLYWYRQILGQGPELLVQFQDESVVDDSQLPKDRFSAERLKGVDSTLKIQPAELGDSAMYLCASSQAGGGEPYNEQFFGPGTRLTVL.

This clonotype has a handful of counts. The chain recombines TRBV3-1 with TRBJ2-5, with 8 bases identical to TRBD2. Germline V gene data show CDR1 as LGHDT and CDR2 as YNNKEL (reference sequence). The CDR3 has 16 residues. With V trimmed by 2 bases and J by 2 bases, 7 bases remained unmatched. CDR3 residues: CASSQQTAGGQETQYF. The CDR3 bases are TGTGCCAGCAGCCAACAAACCGCGGGGGGACAAGAGACCCAGTACTTC.